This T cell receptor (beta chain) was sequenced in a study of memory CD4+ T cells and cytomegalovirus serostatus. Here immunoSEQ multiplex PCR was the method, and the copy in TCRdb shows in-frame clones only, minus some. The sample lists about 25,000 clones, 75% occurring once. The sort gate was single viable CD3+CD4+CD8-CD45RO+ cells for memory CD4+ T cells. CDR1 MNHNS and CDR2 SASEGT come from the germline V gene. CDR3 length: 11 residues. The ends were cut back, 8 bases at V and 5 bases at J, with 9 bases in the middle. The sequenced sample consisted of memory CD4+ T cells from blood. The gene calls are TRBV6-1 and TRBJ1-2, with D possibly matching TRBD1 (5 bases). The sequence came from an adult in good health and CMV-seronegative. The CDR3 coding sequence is TGTGCCAGCGTGGGACGGTATGGCTACACCTTC. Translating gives CASVGRYGYTF.